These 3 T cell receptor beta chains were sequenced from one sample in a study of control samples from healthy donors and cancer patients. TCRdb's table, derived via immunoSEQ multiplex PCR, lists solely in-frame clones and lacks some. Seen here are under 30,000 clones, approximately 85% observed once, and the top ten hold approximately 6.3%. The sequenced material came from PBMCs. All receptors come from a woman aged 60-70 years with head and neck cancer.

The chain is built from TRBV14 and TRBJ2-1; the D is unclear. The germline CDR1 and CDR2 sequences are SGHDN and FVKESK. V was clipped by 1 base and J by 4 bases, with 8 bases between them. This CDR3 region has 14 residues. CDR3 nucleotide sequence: TGTGCCAGCAGCCAAGCGATGGGGTACAATGAGCAGTTCTTC. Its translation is CASSQAMGYNEQFF. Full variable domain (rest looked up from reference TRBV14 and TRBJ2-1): EAGVTQFPSHSVIEKGQTVTLRCDPISGHDNLYWYRRVMGKEIKFLLHFVKESKQDESGMPNNRFLAERTGGTYSTLKVQPAELEDSGVYFCASSQAMGYNEQFFGPGTRLTVL.

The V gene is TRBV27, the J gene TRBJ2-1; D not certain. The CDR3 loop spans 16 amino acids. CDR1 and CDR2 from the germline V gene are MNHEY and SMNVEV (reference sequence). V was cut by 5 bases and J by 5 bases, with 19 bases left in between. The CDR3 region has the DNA TGTGCCAGCAGTCCGTACTGGGGTGAGTCCCACAATGAGCAGTTCTTC. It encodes CASSPYWGESHNEQFF.

The CDR3: CSGRTGDGYEQFF. The CDR3 nucleotides read TGCAGCGGCAGAACAGGGGACGGGTATGAGCAGTTCTTC. The chain couples TRBV29-1 to TRBJ2-1; 7 nucleotides line up with TRBD1. J was trimmed by 8 bases and V by 7 bases; bases with no gene match: 11. This CDR3 is built from 13 residues. CDR1 and CDR2 (germline): SQVTM, ANQGSEA.